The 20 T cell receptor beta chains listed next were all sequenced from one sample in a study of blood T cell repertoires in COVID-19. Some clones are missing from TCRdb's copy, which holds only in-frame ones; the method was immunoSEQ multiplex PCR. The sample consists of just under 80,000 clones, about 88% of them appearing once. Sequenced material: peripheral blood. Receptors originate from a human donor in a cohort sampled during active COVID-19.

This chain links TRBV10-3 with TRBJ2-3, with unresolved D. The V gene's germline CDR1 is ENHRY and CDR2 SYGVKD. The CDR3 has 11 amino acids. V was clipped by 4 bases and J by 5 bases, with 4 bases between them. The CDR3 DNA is TGTGCCATCAGTGGCGGAGATACGCAGTATTTT. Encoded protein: CAISGGDTQYF.

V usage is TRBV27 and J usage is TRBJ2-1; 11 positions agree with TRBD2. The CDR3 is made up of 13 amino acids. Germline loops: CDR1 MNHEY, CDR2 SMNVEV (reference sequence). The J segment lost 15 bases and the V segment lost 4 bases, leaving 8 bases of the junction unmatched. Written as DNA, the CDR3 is TGTGCCAGCAGTTCGTCTATAGCGGGAGGGTTGTTCTTC. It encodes CASSSSIAGGLFF.

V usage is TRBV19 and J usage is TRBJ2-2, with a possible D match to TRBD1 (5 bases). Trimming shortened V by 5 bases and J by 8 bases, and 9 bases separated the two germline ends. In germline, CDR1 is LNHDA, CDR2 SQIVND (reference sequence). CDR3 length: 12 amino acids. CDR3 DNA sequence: TGTGCCAGTAGTTCTTACAGGGGGGAGCTGTTTTTT. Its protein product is CASSSYRGELFF.

CDR3 protein: CASSQGTGNRNTIYF. CDR3 sequence (DNA): TGTGCCAGCAGCCAAGGGACAGGGAATCGAAACACCATATATTTT. The chain links TRBV7-2 to TRBJ1-3; the match to TRBD1 covers 9 bases. Trimming took 5 bases from V and 5 from J; bases not matched to a gene: 7. CDR1 and CDR2 from the germline V gene are SGHTA and FQGNSA. This CDR3 is built from 15 residues.

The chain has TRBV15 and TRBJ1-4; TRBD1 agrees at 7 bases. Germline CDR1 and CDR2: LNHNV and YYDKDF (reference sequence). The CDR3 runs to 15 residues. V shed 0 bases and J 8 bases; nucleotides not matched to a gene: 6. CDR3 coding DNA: TGTGCCACCAGCAGAGATGTCCGGGACAGAGAAAAACTGTTTTTT. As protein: CATSRDVRDREKLFF.

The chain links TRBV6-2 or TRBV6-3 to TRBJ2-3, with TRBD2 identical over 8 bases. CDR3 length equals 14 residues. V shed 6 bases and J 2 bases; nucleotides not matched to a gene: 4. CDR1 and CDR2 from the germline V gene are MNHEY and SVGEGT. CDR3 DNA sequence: TGTGCCAGCAGCCGGGGGGGCGTCACAGATACGCAGTATTTT. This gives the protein CASSRGGVTDTQYF.

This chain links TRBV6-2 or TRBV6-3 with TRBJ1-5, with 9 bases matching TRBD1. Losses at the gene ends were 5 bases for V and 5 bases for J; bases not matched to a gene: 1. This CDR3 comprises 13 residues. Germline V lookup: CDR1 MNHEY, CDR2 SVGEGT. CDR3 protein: CASSRDRDQPQHF. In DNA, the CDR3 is TGTGCCAGCAGTCGGGACAGGGATCAGCCCCAGCATTTT.

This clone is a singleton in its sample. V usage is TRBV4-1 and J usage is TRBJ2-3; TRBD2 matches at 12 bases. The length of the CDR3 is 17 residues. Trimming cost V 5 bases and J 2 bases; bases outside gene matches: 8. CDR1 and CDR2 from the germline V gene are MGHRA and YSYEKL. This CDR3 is CASSNRRTSGDTDTQYF. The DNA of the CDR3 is TGCGCCAGCAGCAATAGGAGGACTAGCGGGGACACAGATACGCAGTATTTT.

DNA of the CDR3: TGTGCCAGCAGCCAAGAAGGGGGATGGGGGAGAGGGGCTCAGCCCCAGCATTTT. Protein: CASSQEGGWGRGAQPQHF. The V call is TRBV4-2, the J call TRBJ1-5; tentatively, D is TRBD1 (6 bases). The length of the CDR3 is 18 residues. In germline, CDR1 is LGHNA, CDR2 YNFKEQ. The germline V and J ends were trimmed by 0 bases and 6 bases, with 21 bases remaining between them.

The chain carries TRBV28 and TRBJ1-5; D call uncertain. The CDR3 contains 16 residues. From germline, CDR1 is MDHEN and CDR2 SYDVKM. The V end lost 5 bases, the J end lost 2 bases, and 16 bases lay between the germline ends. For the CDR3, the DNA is TGTGCCAGCAGTCCCTCGTGGAGGGCTCGCAATCAGCCCCAGCATTTT. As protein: CASSPSWRARNQPQHF.

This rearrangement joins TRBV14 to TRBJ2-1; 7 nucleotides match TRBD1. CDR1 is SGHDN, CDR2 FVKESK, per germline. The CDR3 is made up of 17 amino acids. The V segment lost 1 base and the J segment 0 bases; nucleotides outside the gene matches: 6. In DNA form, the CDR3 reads TGTGCCAGCAGCCAAGGACAGGGCCGTTACTCCTACAATGAGCAGTTCTTC. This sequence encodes CASSQGQGRYSYNEQFF.

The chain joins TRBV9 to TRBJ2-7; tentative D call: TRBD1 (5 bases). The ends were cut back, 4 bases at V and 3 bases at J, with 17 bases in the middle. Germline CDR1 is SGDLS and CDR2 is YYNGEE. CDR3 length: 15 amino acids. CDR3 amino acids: CASSPGAEPYYEQYF. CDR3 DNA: TGTGCCAGCAGCCCTGGGGCGGAGCCTTACTACGAGCAGTACTTC.

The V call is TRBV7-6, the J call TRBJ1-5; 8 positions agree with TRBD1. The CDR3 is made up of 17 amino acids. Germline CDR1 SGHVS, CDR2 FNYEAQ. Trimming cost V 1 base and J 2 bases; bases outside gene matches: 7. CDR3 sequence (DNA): TGTGCCAGCAGCTTAGGTAGCGCGGGACAGGGCAATCAGCCCCAGCATTTT. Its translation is CASSLGSAGQGNQPQHF. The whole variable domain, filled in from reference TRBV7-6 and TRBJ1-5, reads GAGVSQSPRYKVTKRGQDVALRCDPISGHVSLYWYRQALGQGPEFLTYFNYEAQQDKSGLPNDRFSAERPEGSISTLTIQRTEQRDSAMYRCASSLGSAGQGNQPQHFGDGTRLSIL.

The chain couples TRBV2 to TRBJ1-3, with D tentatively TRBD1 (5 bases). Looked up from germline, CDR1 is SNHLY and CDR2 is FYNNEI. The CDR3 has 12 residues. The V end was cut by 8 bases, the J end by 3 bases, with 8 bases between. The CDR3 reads CASGGSGNTIYF. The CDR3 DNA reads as TGTGCCAGCGGGGGGAGTGGAAACACCATATATTTT.

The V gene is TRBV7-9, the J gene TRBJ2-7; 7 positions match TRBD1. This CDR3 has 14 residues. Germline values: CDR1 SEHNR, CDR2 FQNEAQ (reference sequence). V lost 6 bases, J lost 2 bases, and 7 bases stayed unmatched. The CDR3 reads CASSHRDRPYEQYF. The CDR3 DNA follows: TGTGCCAGCAGTCACCGGGACAGACCCTACGAGCAGTACTTC.

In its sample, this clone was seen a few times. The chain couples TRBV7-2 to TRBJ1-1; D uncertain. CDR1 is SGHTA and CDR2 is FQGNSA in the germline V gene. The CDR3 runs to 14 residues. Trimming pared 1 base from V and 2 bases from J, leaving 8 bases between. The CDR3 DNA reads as TGTGCCAGCAGCTTAGTTGGCATAAACACTGAAGCTTTCTTT. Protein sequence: CASSLVGINTEAFF. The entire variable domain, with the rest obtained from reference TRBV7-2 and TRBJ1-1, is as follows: GAGVSQSPSNKVTEKGKDVELRCDPISGHTALYWYRQSLGQGLEFLIYFQGNSAPDKSGLPSDRFSAERTGGSVSTLTIQRTQQEDSAVYLCASSLVGINTEAFFGQGTRLTVV.

CDR3 bases: TGTGCCAGCAGCTTAGCGGGTTCTCAGCCCCAGCATTTT. Its protein product is CASSLAGSQPQHF. This chain links TRBV13 with TRBJ1-5; no definite D call. In germline, CDR1 is PRHDT, CDR2 FYEKMQ (reference sequence). This CDR3 is 13 amino acids long. Between the trimmed V and J ends, which lost 1 base and 6 bases, there was a span of 7 bases.

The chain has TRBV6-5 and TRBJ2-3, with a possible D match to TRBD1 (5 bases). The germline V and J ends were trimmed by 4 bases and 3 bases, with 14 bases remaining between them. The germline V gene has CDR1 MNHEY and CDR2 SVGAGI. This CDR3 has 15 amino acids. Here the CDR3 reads CASSLTVRRTDTQYF. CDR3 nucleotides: TGTGCCAGCAGTTTGACAGTTCGAAGAACAGATACGCAGTATTTT.

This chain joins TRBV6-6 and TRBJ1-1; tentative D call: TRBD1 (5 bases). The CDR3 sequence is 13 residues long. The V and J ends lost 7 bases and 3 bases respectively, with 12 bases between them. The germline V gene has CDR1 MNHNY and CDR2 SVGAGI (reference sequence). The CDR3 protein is CASTLSGDTEAFF. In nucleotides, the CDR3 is TGTGCCAGCACCCTCTCGGGGGACACTGAAGCTTTCTTT.

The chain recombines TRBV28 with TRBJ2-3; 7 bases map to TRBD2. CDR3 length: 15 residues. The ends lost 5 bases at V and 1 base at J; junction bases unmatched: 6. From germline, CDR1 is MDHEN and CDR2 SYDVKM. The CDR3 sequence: CASSPTSVGTDTQYF. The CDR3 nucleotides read TGTGCCAGCAGTCCTACTAGCGTGGGCACAGATACGCAGTATTTT.